The sequence of this T cell receptor (beta chain) was determined in a study of shared T cell receptors in the human thymus. Deletions cut 2 bases from V and 3 bases from J, with 14 bases between. The germline CDR1 and CDR2 sequences are LGHNT and FRNRAP. The CDR3 has 16 amino acids. Profiled with immunoSEQ multiplex PCR; TCRdb holds only in-frame clones, not every one. The data show roughly 560,000 clones, around 82% seen once. These data were also filed under a second study, of human thymus T cells. In that study: The thymus was resected at corrective cardiac surgery. Related reports documented highly overlapping thymic repertoires among unrelated individuals.

The sample consisted of thymocytes. This receptor was obtained from a boy less than two years old with a congenital heart defect. The V gene is TRBV12-5, the J gene TRBJ2-4, with unresolved D. The CDR3 DNA sequence: TGTGCTAGTGGTTTGTCCCGCGAGTTCGGCAAAAACATTCAGTACTTC. This translates into CASGLSREFGKNIQYF. The full variable domain, completed using reference TRBV12-5 and TRBJ2-4, is DARVTQTPRHKVTEMGQEVTMRCQPILGHNTVFWYRQTMMQGLELLAYFRNRAPLDDSGMPKDRFSAEMPDATLATLKIQPSEPRDSAVYFCASGLSREFGKNIQYFGAGTRLSVL.